This T cell receptor (beta chain) was profiled in a study of cytomegalovirus exposure and HLA in healthy donors. The CDR3 has 13 residues. V dropped 6 bases and J dropped 2 bases, with 10 bases sitting between them. Germline-derived CDR1 and CDR2 are MNHEY and SVGAGI. This clone has more than one count but fewer than ten. The antigen remains unidentified. The PCR employed 60 Vbeta primers together with 13 Jbeta primers. The method was immunoSEQ multiplex PCR; TCRdb's version includes in-frame clones alone and lacks a portion of them. The sample has 130,000 or so clones, around 70% seen once. Study-level findings and limits: A few CMV-associated chains were confirmed in vitro to be specific for CMV antigens.

The sample taken for sequencing was PBMCs. This TCR was recovered from a woman between 40 and 50 years old in good health and CMV-seropositive. The chain carries TRBV6-5 and TRBJ1-2; D is unclear. CDR3 in amino acids: CASRAGGNYGYTF. CDR3 in DNA: TGTGCCAGCAGGGCGGGAGGGAACTATGGCTACACCTTC.